Shown below are 5 T cell receptor beta chains from a single sample sequenced in a study of cytotoxic CD8 clonotypes in ibrutinib-treated CLL. Sequencing was performed with immunoSEQ multiplex PCR; in TCRdb, only in-frame clones are kept and a portion is missing. Of approximately 170,000 clones in the sample, roughly 84% were seen once. Specimen: PBMCs, collected at disease progression, from a patient treated with ibrutinib. Receptors were obtained from a human donor with chronic lymphocytic leukemia.

This clone was observed a single time. The V gene is TRBV4-1, the J gene TRBJ2-1, with 9 bases that match TRBD2. Per germline, CDR1 MGHRA and CDR2 YSYEKL. Germline trimming cut 0 bases from V and 8 bases from J; bases unmatched to any gene: 8. This CDR3 contains 16 residues. The CDR3, as DNA: TGCGCCAGCAGCCAAGATGCCGGACTAGCGTTGGATGAGCAGTTCTTC. Its translation: CASSQDAGLALDEQFF.

This clone was seen a single time. This chain joins TRBV7-9 and TRBJ1-1; weak D call: TRBD1 (5 bases). V was cut by 1 base and J by 4 bases, with 13 bases left in between. CDR3 length: 15 residues. Germline CDR1 reads SEHNR; CDR2 reads FQNEAQ (reference sequence). In DNA form, the CDR3 reads TGTGCCAGCAGCTTAGAACCTGGGGCTGGCACTGAAGCTTTCTTT. Amino acid sequence: CASSLEPGAGTEAFF.

The V gene is TRBV27, the J gene TRBJ2-7; D is possibly TRBD1 (6 bases). The V and J ends lost 6 bases and 2 bases respectively, with 14 bases between them. This CDR3 comprises 14 residues. CDR1 MNHEY and CDR2 SMNVEV come from the germline V gene (reference sequence). The CDR3 here is CASSRRAGAYEQYF. The CDR3 bases are TGTGCCAGCAGCCGGCGGGCAGGGGCCTACGAGCAGTACTTC.

The V gene is TRBV6-6, the J gene TRBJ2-5; D is perhaps TRBD1 (7 bases). Trimming pared 5 bases from V and 2 bases from J, leaving 12 bases between. This CDR3 is 14 amino acids long. Germline values: CDR1 MNHNY, CDR2 SVGAGI (reference sequence). The CDR3 loop reads CASSKQGTQETQYF. The CDR3 DNA follows: TGTGCCAGCAGTAAACAGGGGACTCAAGAGACCCAGTACTTC.

This chain joins TRBV27 and TRBJ2-2; D remains unclear. V was clipped by 2 bases and J by 0 bases, with 7 bases between them. Germline values: CDR1 MNHEY, CDR2 SMNVEV (reference sequence). The CDR3 runs 15 residues. This CDR3 reads CASSLVRTNTGELFF. The CDR3 nucleotides read TGTGCCAGCAGTTTAGTCAGGACGAACACCGGGGAGCTGTTTTTT.